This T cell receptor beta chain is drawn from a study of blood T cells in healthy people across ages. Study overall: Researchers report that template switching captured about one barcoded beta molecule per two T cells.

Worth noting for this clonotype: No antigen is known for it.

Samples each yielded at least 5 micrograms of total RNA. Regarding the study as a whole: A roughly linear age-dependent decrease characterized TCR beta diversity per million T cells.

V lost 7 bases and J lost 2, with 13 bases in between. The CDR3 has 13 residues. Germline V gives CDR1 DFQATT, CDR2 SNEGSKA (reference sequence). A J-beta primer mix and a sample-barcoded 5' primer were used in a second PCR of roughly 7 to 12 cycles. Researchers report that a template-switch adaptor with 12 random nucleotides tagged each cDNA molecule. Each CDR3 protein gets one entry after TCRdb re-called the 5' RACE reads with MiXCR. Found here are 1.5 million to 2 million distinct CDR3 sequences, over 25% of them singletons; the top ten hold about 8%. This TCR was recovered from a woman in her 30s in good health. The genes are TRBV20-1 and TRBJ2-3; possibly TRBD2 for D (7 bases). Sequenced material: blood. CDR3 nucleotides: TGCAGTGGGGGAGGGGGTATCACAGATACGCAGTATTTT. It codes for CSGGGGITDTQYF.